The next 25 T cell receptor beta chains were all read from a single sample in a study of blood T cell repertoires in COVID-19. Data came from immunoSEQ multiplex PCR; TCRdb stores just in-frame clones and leaves some out. The sample lists about 190,000 clones; approximately 88% were seen once. Sequencing was done on a sample of PBMCs or T cells enriched from blood (not recorded which). These receptors originate from a woman aged 25 to 45 who had recovered from COVID-19.

This sequence joins TRBV19 and TRBJ2-5; 8 bases map to TRBD2. The germline V gene has CDR1 LNHDA and CDR2 SQIVND (reference sequence). This CDR3 has 16 residues. J gave up 2 bases and V 3 bases, and 8 bases lay outside the gene matches. CDR3 region: CASSILGSGKQETQYF. In DNA, the CDR3 is TGTGCCAGTAGTATCTTGGGTAGCGGGAAACAAGAGACCCAGTACTTC.

A few counts support this clone. Written as DNA, the CDR3 is TGTGCCAGCAGTACCTACAGGGGGGGGACAGATACGCAGTATTTT. Protein product: CASSTYRGGTDTQYF. The chain combines TRBV6-2 or TRBV6-3 with TRBJ2-3, with a possible D match to TRBD1 (8 bases). Trimming removed 5 bases from V and 3 bases from J, with 15 bases in between. Per the germline V gene, CDR1 is MNHEY and CDR2 is SVGEGT. This CDR3 spans 15 amino acids.

This sequence joins TRBV2 and TRBJ1-5; D ambiguous. V lost 4 bases to trimming and J lost 0 bases, with 7 bases between them. The CDR3 loop spans 14 amino acids. Germline V gene lookup returns CDR1 SNHLY and CDR2 FYNNEI. Here the CDR3 reads CASSAISSNQPQHF. DNA of the CDR3: TGTGCCAGCAGTGCCATTAGTAGCAATCAGCCCCAGCATTTT.

This sequence joins TRBV18 and TRBJ2-2; D not certain. The germline V gene has CDR1 KGHSH and CDR2 LQKENI. The V gene lost 3 bases and the J gene lost 7 bases, with 9 bases spanning the gap. The CDR3 contains 13 residues. The CDR3 loop is CASSPLVNGELFF. CDR3 coding DNA: TGTGCCAGCTCACCGTTAGTCAACGGGGAGCTGTTTTTT.

This clone is a singleton in its sample. The rearrangement links TRBV5-5 to TRBJ1-3; the match to TRBD1 covers 9 bases. Germline V CDR1 and CDR2: SGHKS, YYEKEE (reference sequence). The trim removed 4 bases at V and 0 bases at J, leaving 11 bases unmatched. The CDR3 covers 18 residues. In DNA form, the CDR3 reads TGTGCCAGCAGCCCGGAGGGACAGGGCGAGATCTCTGGAAACACCATATATTTT. Translating it yields CASSPEGQGEISGNTIYF.

The V call is TRBV25-1, the J call TRBJ2-1; D gene ambiguous. The CDR3 totals 14 residues. Germline V CDR1 and CDR2: MGHDK, SYGVNS. Trimming removed 6 bases at V and 0 bases at J, with 9 bases between. CDR3: CASSPAGSYNEQFF. As DNA, the CDR3 is TGTGCCAGCAGCCCCGCCGGCTCCTACAATGAGCAGTTCTTC.

This clone was counted once. The chain has TRBV6-6 and TRBJ2-5, with 7 bases lining up with TRBD1. Germline assignment: CDR1 MNHNY and CDR2 SVGAGI (reference sequence). The CDR3 covers 13 residues. Germline trimming cut 8 bases from V and 1 base from J; bases unmatched to any gene: 4. The CDR3 protein is CASLGQIQETQYF. The CDR3 bases are TGTGCCAGCCTGGGACAGATCCAAGAGACCCAGTACTTC.

The chain carries TRBV19 and TRBJ2-7; 10 bases agree with TRBD1. Germline assignment: CDR1 LNHDA and CDR2 SQIVND (reference sequence). The CDR3 is 15 amino acids. V lost 7 bases, J lost 4 bases, and 10 bases stayed unmatched. CDR3 residues: CASTKSGTGAYEQYF. DNA for the CDR3: TGTGCCAGTACCAAATCCGGGACAGGGGCTTACGAGCAGTACTTC.

This chain joins TRBV28 and TRBJ2-3; D gene unclear. Per germline, CDR1 MDHEN and CDR2 SYDVKM. CDR3 size: 13 residues. Trimming took off 8 bases at V and 1 base at J, with 10 bases between the two ends. CDR3 DNA: TGTGCCAGCCCCGACTCACGCACAGATACGCAGTATTTT. As protein: CASPDSRTDTQYF.

The J gene is TRBJ1-5, the V gene TRBV5-1; TRBD1 agrees at 10 bases. The ends lost 7 bases at V and 0 bases at J; junction bases unmatched: 7. The CDR3 has 16 residues. Germline CDR1 reads SGHRS; CDR2 reads YFSETQ. The CDR3, as DNA: TGCGCCAGCCGCCCGGGACAGGGGATTAGCAATCAGCCCCAGCATTTT. Its protein product is CASRPGQGISNQPQHF. Complete variable domain (other parts from reference TRBV5-1 and TRBJ1-5): KAGVTQTPRYLIKTRGQQVTLSCSPISGHRSVSWYQQTPGQGLQFLFEYFSETQRNKGNFPGRFSGRQFSNSRSEMNVSTLELGDSALYLCASRPGQGISNQPQHFGDGTRLSIL.

This chain connects TRBV4-1 to TRBJ1-2; 10 bases align to TRBD1. The CDR3 is made up of 15 amino acids. The V gene's germline CDR1 is MGHRA and CDR2 YSYEKL. V lost 3 bases, J lost 7 bases, and 8 bases stayed unmatched. CDR3 protein: CASSQSSGQGPGYTF. DNA for the CDR3: TGCGCCAGCAGCCAGAGTTCGGGACAGGGGCCTGGCTACACCTTC.

V and J are TRBV27 and TRBJ2-2; maybe TRBD1 (5 bases). CDR1 and CDR2 from the germline V gene are MNHEY and SMNVEV (reference sequence). The V and J ends lost 5 bases and 7 bases respectively, with 29 bases between them. This CDR3 is built from 19 residues. The CDR3 here is CASSTFLQDRSNKGGELFF. CDR3 coding DNA: TGTGCCAGCAGTACTTTTTTACAGGATAGATCGAACAAGGGCGGGGAGCTGTTTTTT.

This clone appeared once. The CDR3 loop reads CASSIATGPTDTIYF. The CDR3 DNA sequence: TGTGCCAGTAGTATTGCGACAGGCCCGACGGACACCATATATTTT. The chain recombines TRBV19 with TRBJ1-3; a possible D gene is TRBD1 (6 bases). Per germline, CDR1 LNHDA and CDR2 SQIVND (reference sequence). The CDR3 length is 15 residues. V lost 3 bases and J lost 8, with 17 bases in between.

The CDR3: CASRLTGTATGELFF. The CDR3 DNA reads TGTGCCAGCAGGCTCACCGGGACAGCTACCGGGGAGCTGTTTTTT. This chain links TRBV6-5 with TRBJ2-2, with TRBD1 identical over 7 bases. Losses at the gene ends were 6 bases for V and 5 bases for J; bases not matched to a gene: 9. The germline gives CDR1 MNHEY, CDR2 SVGAGI. The CDR3 length is 15 residues.

This clone was seen just once. CDR3 sequence: CASSLQLPAKNIQYF. The DNA for the CDR3 is TGCGCCAGCAGCTTGCAACTGCCAGCCAAAAACATTCAGTACTTC. This chain joins TRBV5-1 and TRBJ2-4, with no clear D. Germline V lookup: CDR1 SGHRS, CDR2 YFSETQ. The CDR3 loop spans 15 amino acids. Trimming left V 1 base short and J 0 bases short, with 8 bases between.

The chain uses TRBV7-9 and TRBJ2-5; D is ambiguous. V gave up 1 base and J gave up 2 bases, with 11 bases separating them. The CDR3 length is 15 residues. Germline values: CDR1 SEHNR, CDR2 FQNEAQ (reference sequence). CDR3: CASSLGRRPQETQYF. In DNA form, the CDR3 reads TGTGCCAGCAGCTTAGGGCGGAGACCACAAGAGACCCAGTACTTC.

The chain recombines TRBV21-1 with TRBJ2-1; the tabulated D call, TRBD1, remains unverified against the DNA. TRBV21-1 is classified as a pseudogene. There are 15 residues in the CDR3. The DNA of the CDR3 is TGTGCCAGCAGCAGGGGACAGGGGGAAGACAATGAGCAGTTCTTC. Amino acid sequence: CASSRGQGEDNEQFF.

The V and J genes are TRBV6-5 and TRBJ1-2; weak D call: TRBD1 (5 bases). With 7 bases removed from V and 3 bases from J, the gap between germline ends came to 18 bases. Germline CDR1 is MNHEY and CDR2 is SVGAGI. The CDR3 spans 15 residues. The CDR3 sequence is CASTHSETEDYGYTF. The CDR3 region has the DNA TGTGCCAGCACCCACTCCGAGACAGAGGACTATGGCTACACCTTC.

This clone was seen only once. The CDR3, as DNA: TGTGCCAGCAGTTTCGGGGGGCTCCCACGCAATGAGCAGTTCTTC. This gives the protein CASSFGGLPRNEQFF. V and J are TRBV28 and TRBJ2-1; tentative D call: TRBD2 (7 bases). The germline V gene encodes CDR1 MDHEN and CDR2 SYDVKM. The CDR3 runs to 15 residues. V gave up 3 bases and J gave up 6 bases, with 15 bases separating them.

The chain is built from TRBV25-1 and TRBJ2-1, with TRBD2 matching over 9 bases. There are 16 residues in the CDR3. The V gene end was trimmed by 4 bases and the J gene end by 1 base; junction bases not matched to a gene: 5. The germline V gene encodes CDR1 MGHDK and CDR2 SYGVNS. CDR3 sequence reads: CASSAAGGHSYNEQFF. The CDR3 nucleotides are TGTGCCAGCAGTGCAGCGGGAGGCCATTCCTACAATGAGCAGTTCTTC.

CDR3 sequence: CASSLASTSGGASDTQYF. In DNA form, the CDR3 reads TGTGCCAGCAGCTTAGCCTCAACTAGCGGGGGGGCCTCAGATACGCAGTATTTT. V gene TRBV7-9 combines with J gene TRBJ2-3; 13 bases map to TRBD2. CDR1 and CDR2 from the germline V gene are SEHNR and FQNEAQ (reference sequence). V was clipped by 0 bases and J by 4 bases; unmatched bases: 7. This CDR3 is 18 amino acids long. The variable domain in full, with the rest retrieved from reference TRBV7-9 and TRBJ2-3, is DTGVSQNPRHKITKRGQNVTFRCDPISEHNRLYWYRQTLGQGPEFLTYFQNEAQLEKSRLLSDRFSAERPKGSFSTLEIQRTEQGDSAMYLCASSLASTSGGASDTQYFGPGTRLTVL.

The J gene is TRBJ1-2, the V gene TRBV15; TRBD1 might be the D (5 bases). The CDR3 consists of 15 residues. Germline lookup yields CDR1 LNHNV and CDR2 YYDKDF (reference sequence). V was trimmed by 0 bases and J by 4 bases, leaving 12 bases between them. CDR3 DNA: TGTGCCACCAGCAGAGATCGGAGCAGGGTCTATGGCTACACCTTC. Translated, it gives CATSRDRSRVYGYTF. The full variable domain, rest sourced from reference TRBV15 and TRBJ1-2, is DAMVIQNPRYQVTQFGKPVTLSCSQTLNHNVMYWYQQKSSQAPKLLFHYYDKDFNNEADTPDNFQSRRPNTSFCFLDIRSPGLGDTAMYLCATSRDRSRVYGYTFGSGTRLTVV.

The chain combines TRBV5-1 with TRBJ2-5; TRBD2 matches at 11 bases. V was pared by 1 base and J by 4 bases, with 0 bases of the junction left unmatched. Germline loops: CDR1 SGHRS, CDR2 YFSETQ. This CDR3 contains 14 residues. The CDR3: CASSLTSGGETQYF. As DNA, the CDR3 is TGCGCCAGCAGCTTGACTAGCGGGGGAGAGACCCAGTACTTC.

V and J are TRBV28 and TRBJ1-4; 10 nucleotides match TRBD1. With V trimmed by 4 bases and J by 7 bases, 9 bases remained unmatched. Per the germline V gene, CDR1 is MDHEN and CDR2 is SYDVKM. The CDR3 consists of 16 residues. This chain's CDR3 is CASSSDWGTGVEKLFF. The CDR3 region has the DNA TGTGCCAGCAGTTCCGATTGGGGGACAGGGGTTGAAAAACTGTTTTTT.

The chain combines TRBV4-1 with TRBJ2-2; possibly TRBD1 for D (6 bases). The CDR3 loop spans 18 amino acids. V was pared by 0 bases and J by 6 bases, with 20 bases between. CDR1 and CDR2 from the germline V gene are MGHRA and YSYEKL. This CDR3 is CASSQDSWGLVPAGELFF. CDR3 sequence (DNA): TGCGCCAGCAGCCAAGACTCATGGGGGCTAGTTCCGGCCGGGGAGCTGTTTTTT.